A single sample is the source of the 4 T cell receptor beta chains below, sequenced in a study of Ad26.COV2.S vaccination and SARS-CoV-2 variants. TCRdb's table, derived via immunoSEQ multiplex PCR, lists solely in-frame clones and lacks some. The data hold around 300,000 clones, with approximately 90% observed a single time. Treatment reported: about 20 received Ad26.COV2.S at low or high dose, single or two shots; about five received placebo; per-sample allocation not given. Samples analyzed were those drawn on day 63 after the first vaccine or placebo injection. Sample: peripheral blood, taken in a trial of Ad26.COV2.S vaccine versus placebo. The receptors stem from a person aged 18 to 65 who received the Ad26.COV2.S COVID-19 vaccine or a placebo.

This chain joins TRBV7-9 and TRBJ2-1; D remains ambiguous. The V end was cut by 2 bases, the J end by 4 bases, with 15 bases between. This CDR3 has 16 residues. Germline CDR1 and CDR2: SEHNR and FQNEAQ (reference sequence). Here the CDR3 DNA reads TGTGCCAGCAGCTTATGGGTAGCAGAGTCGTACAATGAGCAGTTCTTC. Protein product: CASSLWVAESYNEQFF.

This clone is a singleton in its sample. The gene calls are TRBV7-3 and TRBJ2-2; D gene uncertain. The CDR3 runs to 13 residues. Trimming took 5 bases from V and 5 from J, leaving 9 bases between them. From germline, CDR1 is SGHTA and CDR2 FQGTGA. CDR3 loop: CASSPRYTGELFF. For the CDR3, the DNA is TGTGCCAGCAGCCCTCGGTATACCGGGGAGCTGTTTTTT.

V usage is TRBV10-3 and J usage is TRBJ2-3; 9 positions match TRBD2. Per the germline V gene, CDR1 is ENHRY and CDR2 is SYGVKD. V lost 6 bases, J lost 1 base, and 8 bases stayed unmatched. There are 16 residues in the CDR3. In DNA, the CDR3 is TGTGCCATCAGCCTCCTGGCTAGCGGGGGCACAGATACGCAGTATTTT. Translated: CAISLLASGGTDTQYF.

Written as DNA, the CDR3 is TGTGCCACCCAGGTGCCGGGGGCGCGGGAGCAGTACTTC. This encodes CATQVPGAREQYF. The V call is TRBV28, the J call TRBJ2-7; tentatively, D is TRBD1 or TRBD2 (6 bases each). The CDR3 is made up of 13 amino acids. Trimming shortened V by 10 bases and J by 7 bases, and 20 bases separated the two germline ends. Germline CDR1 is MDHEN and CDR2 is SYDVKM.